This entry lists 3 T cell receptor beta chains sequenced from one sample in a study of blood T cell repertoires in COVID-19. This table comes from immunoSEQ multiplex PCR, and its TCRdb copy is limited to in-frame clones, with some not included. The table shows roughly 330,000 clones, with around 86% occurring only once. The sample comprised peripheral blood. These receptors all come from a woman in her 50s with acute or convalescent COVID-19.

This chain links TRBV5-1 with TRBJ1-1; 10 bases are a match to TRBD1. The CDR3 is 18 residues long. CDR1 and CDR2 from the germline V gene are SGHRS and YFSETQ. Trimming removed 3 bases from V and 1 base from J; junction bases left unmatched: 12. CDR3 nucleotide sequence: TGCGCCAGCAGCTCCAGGACAGGGGGGCCCTTAAGGAACACTGAAGCTTTCTTT. Translated, it gives CASSSRTGGPLRNTEAFF.

The V call is TRBV7-8, the J call TRBJ2-3; a weak D match, TRBD1 (6 bases). This CDR3 is built from 14 residues. V gave up 4 bases and J gave up 0 bases, with 8 bases separating them. CDR1 and CDR2 (germline): SGHVS, FQNEAQ. DNA of the CDR3: TGTGCCAGCAGCTGGGGGACAAGCACAGATACGCAGTATTTT. Residues: CASSWGTSTDTQYF.

The CDR3 sequence: CASSPSPTSTQYF. CDR3 DNA: TGTGCCAGCAGCCCAAGTCCGACTAGCACCCAGTACTTC. The chain has TRBV7-3 and TRBJ2-5, with 7 bases fitting TRBD2. This CDR3 comprises 13 residues. Germline V gene sequence: CDR1 SGHTA, CDR2 FQGTGA. J lost 8 bases, V lost 5 bases, and 8 bases had no gene match.